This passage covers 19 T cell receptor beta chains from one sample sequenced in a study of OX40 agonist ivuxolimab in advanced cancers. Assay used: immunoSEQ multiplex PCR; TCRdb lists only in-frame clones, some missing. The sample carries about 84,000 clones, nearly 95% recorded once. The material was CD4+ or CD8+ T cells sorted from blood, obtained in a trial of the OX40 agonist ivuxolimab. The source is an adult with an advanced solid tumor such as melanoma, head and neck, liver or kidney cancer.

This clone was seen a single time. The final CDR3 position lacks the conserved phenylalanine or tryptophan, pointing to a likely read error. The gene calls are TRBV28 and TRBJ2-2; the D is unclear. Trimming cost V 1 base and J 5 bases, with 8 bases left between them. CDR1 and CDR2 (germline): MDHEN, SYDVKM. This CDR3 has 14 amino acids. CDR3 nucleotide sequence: TGTGCCAGCAGTTTATCGAGAGGAACCGGGGAGCTGTTTCTT. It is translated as CASSLSRGTGELFL.

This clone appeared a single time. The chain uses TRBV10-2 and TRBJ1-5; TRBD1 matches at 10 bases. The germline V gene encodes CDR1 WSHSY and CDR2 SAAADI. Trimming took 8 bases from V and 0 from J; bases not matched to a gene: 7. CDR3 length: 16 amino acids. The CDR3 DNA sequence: TGCGCCAGCCGGGACAGGGGAGACTATAGCAATCAGCCCCAGCATTTT. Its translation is CASRDRGDYSNQPQHF.

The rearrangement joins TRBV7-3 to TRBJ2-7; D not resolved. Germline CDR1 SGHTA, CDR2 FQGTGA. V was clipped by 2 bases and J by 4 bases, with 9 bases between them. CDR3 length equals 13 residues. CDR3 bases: TGTGCCAGCAGCTTAGCCGGACCATACGAGCAGTACTTC. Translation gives CASSLAGPYEQYF.

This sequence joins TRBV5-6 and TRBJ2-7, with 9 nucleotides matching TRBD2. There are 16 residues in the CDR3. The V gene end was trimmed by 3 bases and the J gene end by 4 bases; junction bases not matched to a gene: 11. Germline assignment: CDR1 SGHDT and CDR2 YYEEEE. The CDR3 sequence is CASSSLSLAGTYEQYF. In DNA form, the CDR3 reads TGTGCCAGCAGCTCTTTATCGCTAGCGGGAACGTACGAGCAGTACTTC.

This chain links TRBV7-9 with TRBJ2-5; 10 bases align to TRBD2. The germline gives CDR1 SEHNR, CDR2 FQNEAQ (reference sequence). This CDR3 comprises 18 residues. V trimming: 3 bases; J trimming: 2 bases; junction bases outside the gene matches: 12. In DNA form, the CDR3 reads TGTGCCAGCAGCTTCCCGTCTAGCGGGAGACCAGGGCAAGAGACCCAGTACTTC. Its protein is CASSFPSSGRPGQETQYF.

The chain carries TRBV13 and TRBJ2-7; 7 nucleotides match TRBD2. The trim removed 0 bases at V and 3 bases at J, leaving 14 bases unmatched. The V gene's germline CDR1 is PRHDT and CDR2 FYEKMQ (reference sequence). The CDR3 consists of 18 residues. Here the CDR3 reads CASSLGRNPELARYEQYF. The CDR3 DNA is TGTGCCAGCAGCTTAGGTCGAAATCCCGAACTAGCGCGCTACGAGCAGTACTTC.

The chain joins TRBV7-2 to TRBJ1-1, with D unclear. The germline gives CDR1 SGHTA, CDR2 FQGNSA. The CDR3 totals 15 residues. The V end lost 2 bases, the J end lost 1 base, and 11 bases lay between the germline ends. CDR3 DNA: TGTGCCAGCAGCTTAAGAAGGTTAACGAACACTGAAGCTTTCTTT. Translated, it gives CASSLRRLTNTEAFF.

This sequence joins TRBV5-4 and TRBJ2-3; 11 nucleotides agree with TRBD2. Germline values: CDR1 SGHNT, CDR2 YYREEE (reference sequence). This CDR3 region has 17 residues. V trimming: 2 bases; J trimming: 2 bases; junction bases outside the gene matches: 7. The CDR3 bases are TGTGCCAGCAGCTTAGGGACGGGACTAGCGGCCACAGATACGCAGTATTTT. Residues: CASSLGTGLAATDTQYF.

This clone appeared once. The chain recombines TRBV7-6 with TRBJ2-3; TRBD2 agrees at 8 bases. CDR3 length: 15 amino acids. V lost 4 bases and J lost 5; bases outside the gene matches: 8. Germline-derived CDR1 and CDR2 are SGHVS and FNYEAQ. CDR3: CASSSLAGSGDTQYF. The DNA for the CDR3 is TGTGCCAGCAGCTCATTAGCGGGATCGGGAGATACGCAGTATTTT.

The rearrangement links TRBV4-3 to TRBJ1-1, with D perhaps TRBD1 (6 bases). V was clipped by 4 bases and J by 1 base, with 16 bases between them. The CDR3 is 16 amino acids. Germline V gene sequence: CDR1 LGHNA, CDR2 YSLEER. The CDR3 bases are TGCGCCAGCAGCCGGGGGCAGGCGGAGGGGAACACTGAAGCTTTCTTT. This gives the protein CASSRGQAEGNTEAFF.

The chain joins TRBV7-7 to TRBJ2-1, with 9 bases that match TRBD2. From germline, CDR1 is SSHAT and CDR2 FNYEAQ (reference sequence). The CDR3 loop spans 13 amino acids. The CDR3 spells CATRGLAPNEQFF. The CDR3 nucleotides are TGTGCTACACGTGGACTAGCGCCCAATGAGCAGTTCTTC.

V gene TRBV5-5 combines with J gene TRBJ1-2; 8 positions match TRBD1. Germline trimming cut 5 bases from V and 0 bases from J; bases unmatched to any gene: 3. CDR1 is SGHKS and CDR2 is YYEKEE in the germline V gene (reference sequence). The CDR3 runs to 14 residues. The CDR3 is CASRDRDANYGYTF. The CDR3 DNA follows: TGTGCCAGCAGGGACAGGGACGCTAACTATGGCTACACCTTC.

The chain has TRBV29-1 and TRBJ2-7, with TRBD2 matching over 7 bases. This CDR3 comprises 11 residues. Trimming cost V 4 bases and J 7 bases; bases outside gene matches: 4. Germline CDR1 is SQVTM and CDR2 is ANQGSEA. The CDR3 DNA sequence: TGCAGCGTTGGGGAGGGAGGAGAGCAGTACTTC. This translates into CSVGEGGEQYF.

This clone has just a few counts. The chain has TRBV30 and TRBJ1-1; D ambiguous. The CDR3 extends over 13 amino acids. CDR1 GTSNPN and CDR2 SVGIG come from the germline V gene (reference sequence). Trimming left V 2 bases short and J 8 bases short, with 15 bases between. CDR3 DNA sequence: TGTGCCTGGAGTAAATTGACGTCCGGCGAAGCTTTCTTT. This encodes CAWSKLTSGEAFF.

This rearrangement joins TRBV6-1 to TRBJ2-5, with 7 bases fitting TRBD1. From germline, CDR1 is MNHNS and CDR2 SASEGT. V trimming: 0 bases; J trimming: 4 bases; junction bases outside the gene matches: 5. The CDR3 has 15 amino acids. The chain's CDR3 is CASSEADRTRETQYF. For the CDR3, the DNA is TGTGCCAGCAGTGAAGCGGACAGGACAAGAGAGACCCAGTACTTC.

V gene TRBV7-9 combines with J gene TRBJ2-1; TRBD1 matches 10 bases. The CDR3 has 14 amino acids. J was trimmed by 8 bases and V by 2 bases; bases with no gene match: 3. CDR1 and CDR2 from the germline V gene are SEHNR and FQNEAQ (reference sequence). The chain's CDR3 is CASSLRDRGDEQFF. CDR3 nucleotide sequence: TGTGCCAGCAGCTTAAGGGACAGGGGAGATGAGCAGTTCTTC. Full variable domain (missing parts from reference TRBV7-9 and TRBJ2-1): DTGVSQNPRHKITKRGQNVTFRCDPISEHNRLYWYRQTLGQGPEFLTYFQNEAQLEKSRLLSDRFSAERPKGSFSTLEIQRTEQGDSAMYLCASSLRDRGDEQFFGPGTRLTVL.

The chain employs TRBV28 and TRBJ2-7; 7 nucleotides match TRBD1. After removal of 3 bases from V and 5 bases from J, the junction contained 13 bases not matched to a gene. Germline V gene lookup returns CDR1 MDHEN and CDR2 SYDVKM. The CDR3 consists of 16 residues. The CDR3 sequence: CASSLYRQGRTHEQYF. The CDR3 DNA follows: TGTGCCAGCAGTTTGTACCGACAGGGTAGGACGCACGAGCAGTACTTC. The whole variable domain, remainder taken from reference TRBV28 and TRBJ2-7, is DVKVTQSSRYLVKRTGEKVFLECVQDMDHENMFWYRQDPGLGLRLIYFSYDVKMKEKGDIPEGYSVSREKKERFSLILESASTNQTSMYLCASSLYRQGRTHEQYFGPGTRLTVT.

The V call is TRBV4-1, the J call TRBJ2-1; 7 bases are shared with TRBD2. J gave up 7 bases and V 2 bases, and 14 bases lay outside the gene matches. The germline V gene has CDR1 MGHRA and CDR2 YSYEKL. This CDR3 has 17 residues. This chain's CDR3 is CASSQLRGSSLINEQFF. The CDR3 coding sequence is TGCGCCAGCAGCCAACTTCGCGGGAGCTCTCTTATAAATGAGCAGTTCTTC.

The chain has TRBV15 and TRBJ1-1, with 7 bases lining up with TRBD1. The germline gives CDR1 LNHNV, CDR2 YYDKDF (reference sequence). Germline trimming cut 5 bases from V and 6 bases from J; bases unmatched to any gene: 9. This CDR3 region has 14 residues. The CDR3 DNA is TGTGCCACCAGCGGGCGACAGGGCCTCCCTGAAGCTTTCTTT. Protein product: CATSGRQGLPEAFF.